One T cell receptor beta chain is described in this entry. The antigen is unknown. Data came from immunoSEQ multiplex PCR; TCRdb stores just in-frame clones and leaves some out. Among about 120,000 clones listed, more than 70% were seen once. The data originate from a study of PD-1 blockade in mismatch repair-deficient tumors. For the study at large: All were previously treated, progressing patients with some twelve mismatch repair-deficient cancer types.

The study's findings and limits: Rapid post-treatment expansion, then contraction, generally preceding radiologic response, marked tumor-resident clones.

This CDR3 region has 15 residues. Germline-derived CDR1 and CDR2 are SNHLY and FYNNEI. The V gene lost 4 bases and the J gene lost 5 bases, with 15 bases spanning the gap. The receptor comes from an adult with mismatch repair-deficient cancer. The chain is built from TRBV2 and TRBJ1-5; the D is unclear. The material sequenced was peripheral blood, taken approximately 73 weeks after starting pembrolizumab. The CDR3 here is CASSVEKPSYQPQHF. CDR3 in DNA: TGTGCCAGCAGTGTTGAAAAGCCAAGCTATCAGCCCCAGCATTTT. Full variable domain (outside the CDR3, taken from reference TRBV2 and TRBJ1-5): EPEVTQTPSHQVTQMGQEVILRCVPISNHLYFYWYRQILGQKVEFLVSFYNNEISEKSEIFDDQFSVERPDGSNFTLKIRSTKLEDSAMYFCASSVEKPSYQPQHFGDGTRLSIL.